This T cell receptor beta chain was recovered during a study of blood T cell repertoires in COVID-19. Overall study: Italy, Spain and the United States were the sources of the convalescent and acute COVID-19 samples.

TCRdb's table, derived via immunoSEQ multiplex PCR, lists solely in-frame clones and lacks some. The data show 140,000 to 150,000 clones, about 89% seen once. The germline V gene has CDR1 MDHEN and CDR2 SYDVKM. There are 16 residues in the CDR3. Trimming shortened V by 3 bases and J by 9 bases, and 18 bases separated the two germline ends. The source material was peripheral blood. The TCR sequence derives from a man in his 60s with active or convalescent COVID-19. The V call is TRBV28, the J call TRBJ1-6; maybe TRBD1 (6 bases). CDR3 in DNA: TGTGCCAGCAGTTTGGCAGGACAGTTCCCGAGTTCACCCCTCCACTTT. This codes for CASSLAGQFPSSPLHF.